These T cell receptor beta chains were read from a single sample in a study of blood T cell repertoires in COVID-19. TCRdb's copy holds only in-frame clones and misses some; the assay was immunoSEQ multiplex PCR. In the table there are around 100,000 clones, just under 80% of which are singletons. The sequenced sample consisted of peripheral blood. The receptors originated from a man aged 70-80 years with active or convalescent COVID-19. CDR3s include the opening cysteine and the closing phenylalanine or tryptophan. The D gene is left open where the match is weak. Some rows mark clone size as missing; the rest say once, few, many or name a class of expanded clone.

>once|TRBV4-1|NA|TRBJ2-1
TGCGCCAGCAGCCAAGATCCCCAAAGCTATGAGCAGTTCTTC
CASSQDPQSYEQFF
>NA|TRBV24-1|TRBD1|TRBJ2-5
TGTGCCACCAGTGATCCGGGACAGAAAGAGACCCAGTACTTC
CATSDPGQKETQYF
>NA|TRBV15|NA|TRBJ2-3
TGTGCCACCGGGAGGGGGTACACAGATACGCAGTATTTT
CATGRGYTDTQYF
>NA|TRBV6-2/TRBV6-3|NA|TRBJ2-7
TGTGCCAGCAGTCGTACAGGCTACGAGCAGTACTTC
CASSRTGYEQYF
>NA|TRBV28|NA|TRBJ1-6
TGTGCCAGCAGTTTCGGGGGGGCGGGTAATTCACCCCTCCACTTT
CASSFGGAGNSPLHF
>NA|TRBV5-1|NA|TRBJ1-1
TGCGCCAGCAGCTTGGCCCTAGACAGAAGAATGAACACTGAAGCTTTCTTT
CASSLALDRRMNTEAFF
>NA|TRBV24-1|TRBD1|TRBJ2-3
TGTGCCACCAGTGATCCTGGACAGGGGAGGGTGTATTTT
CATSDPGQGRVYF
>NA|TRBV4-2|TRBD2|TRBJ2-1
TGTGCCAGCAGCCAAGATGCCGCGGGGGGGCGGGATGAGCAGTTCTTC
CASSQDAAGGRDEQFF
>once|TRBV7-2|TRBD2|TRBJ2-2
TGTGCCAGCAGCCACGGTCTGCGGGGGAGCACCGGGGAGCTGTTTTTT
CASSHGLRGSTGELFF
>NA|TRBV30|NA|TRBJ1-1
TGTGCCTGGAGGGAACCCACGGGTGAAGCTTTCTTT
CAWREPTGEAFF
>once|TRBV5-1|NA|TRBJ2-7
TGCGCCAGCAGCCCGACAGCCACCTACGAGCAGTACTTC
CASSPTATYEQYF
>NA|TRBV6-4|NA|TRBJ1-4
TGTGCCAGCAGGGAGACAGGAGCCTGCGGACTGTTTTTT
CASRETGACGLFF
>NA|TRBV24-1|NA|TRBJ2-2
TGTGCCACCAGTGACCTGACAGCCGGGGAGCTGTTTTTT
CATSDLTAGELFF
>few|TRBV29-1|TRBD2|TRBJ2-7
TGCAGCGTTGAGGGGACTAGCGGGGGGTTACCCTACGAGCAGTACTTC
CSVEGTSGGLPYEQYF
>NA|TRBV5-8|TRBD1|TRBJ2-7
TGTGCCAGCAGCTTGGACAGTGGGACAGGGGTCTACGAGCAGTACTTC
CASSLDSGTGVYEQYF
>few|TRBV3-1/TRBV3-2|NA|TRBJ2-7
TGTGCCAGCAGCCCCGGACTTAACTACGAGCAGTACTTC
CASSPGLNYEQYF
>few|TRBV9|TRBD1|TRBJ1-3
TGTGCCAGCAGCAACACAGGGGGCTCTGGAAACACCATATATTTT
CASSNTGGSGNTIYF
>NA|TRBV19|NA|TRBJ2-3
TGTGCCAGTAGTATTGCTAGGGGTAGCACAGATACGCAGTATTTT
CASSIARGSTDTQYF
>NA|TRBV6-2/TRBV6-3|NA|TRBJ2-7
TGTGCCAGCAGTTACACAGTCCAGGGGTACGAGCAGTACTTC
CASSYTVQGYEQYF
>few|TRBV9|TRBD2|TRBJ2-1
TGTGCCAGCAGCGCTAGCGGAAGCTCCTACAATGAGCAGTTCTTC
CASSASGSSYNEQFF
>NA|TRBV18|TRBD1|TRBJ1-1
TGTGCCAGCTCACCTGGGACAGGCCCCGTTGGGTCCATGAACACTGAAGCTTTCTTT
CASSPGTGPVGSMNTEAFF
>NA|TRBV7-6|NA|TRBJ1-5
TGTGCCAGCAGCTTAGACAGGGATAGCAATCAGCCCCAGCATTTT
CASSLDRDSNQPQHF
>NA|TRBV6-5|TRBD1|TRBJ1-3
TGTGCCAGCGGGACAGGGGGAAACACCATATATTTT
CASGTGGNTIYF
>few|TRBV15|TRBD2|TRBJ2-7
TGTGCCACCAGCAAACCCGGGGGGTCCTACGAGCAGTACTTC
CATSKPGGSYEQYF
>once|TRBV5-1|NA|TRBJ1-1
TGCGCCAGCAGCAGCGTCAGGAACACTGAAGCTTTCTTT
CASSSVRNTEAFF
>NA|TRBV19|TRBD1|TRBJ1-2
TGTGCCAGTAGTCACGGGACAGGGCCTGATGGCTACACCTTC
CASSHGTGPDGYTF
>NA|TRBV15|NA|TRBJ1-1
TGTGCCACCAGCAGAGGTAGACGGTTTGGAGCTGAAGCTTTCTTT
CATSRGRRFGAEAFF
>NA|TRBV5-1|TRBD1|TRBJ2-7
TGCGCCAGCAGCGTTGCCAGGACAGGGAGTAACCCCTACGAGCAGTACTTC
CASSVARTGSNPYEQYF
>few|TRBV5-6|NA|TRBJ2-7
TGTGCCAGCAGCCACCCCGCAGGGGAGCCCGAAGGGCCCTCCTACGAGCAGTACTTC
CASSHPAGEPEGPSYEQYF
>NA|TRBV19|TRBD1|TRBJ2-7
TGTGCCAGTAGTGATTACCCGACAGGGGTCAACTCCTACGAGCAGTACTTC
CASSDYPTGVNSYEQYF
>once|TRBV7-8|TRBD2|TRBJ2-5
TGTGCCAGCAGCCCGGTTACTAGCGGGAGGGCCTTATCGTTGGAGACCCAGTACTTC
CASSPVTSGRALSLETQYF
>NA|TRBV14|TRBD2|TRBJ2-7
TGTGCCAGCAGCCAAGTTACCGGGACTAGCGGGAGAAACGAGCAGTACTTC
CASSQVTGTSGRNEQYF
>NA|TRBV4-3|TRBD1|TRBJ1-2
TGCGCCAGCAGCCCAACAGGGGCCTATGGCTACACCTTC
CASSPTGAYGYTF
>NA|TRBV4-3|TRBD1|TRBJ1-1
TGCGCCAGCAGCCAGACCATAGACAGGGCTCACTCTTTCTTT
CASSQTIDRAHSFF
>NA|TRBV5-1|NA|TRBJ1-1
TGCGCCAGCAGCGTGACAGTTCCGAACACTGAAGCTTTCTTT
CASSVTVPNTEAFF
>NA|TRBV19|TRBD2|TRBJ2-3
TGTGCCAGTAGTCCCCGCTTTAGCGGGAGAACAGATACGCAGTATTTT
CASSPRFSGRTDTQYF
>NA|TRBV12-3/TRBV12-4|TRBD1|TRBJ1-2
TGTGCCAGCAGGGGACAGGGCCATGGCTACACCTTC
CASRGQGHGYTF
>NA|TRBV5-4|TRBD1|TRBJ2-7
TGTGCCAGCAGCTTGGCCCCCGGACAGGGGACACACGAGCAGTACTTC
CASSLAPGQGTHEQYF
>NA|TRBV5-1|TRBD2|TRBJ2-3
TGCGCCAGCAGCTCTAGCGGGAGGGCAGATACGCAGTATTTT
CASSSSGRADTQYF
>NA|TRBV7-2|NA|TRBJ2-3
TGTGCCAGCAGCTTATACAGGGCCACAGATACGCAGTATTTT
CASSLYRATDTQYF
>NA|TRBV7-2|TRBD1|TRBJ1-2
TGTGCCAGCAGCTTAGATGGCCCGGACAGGGGATGGGACTATGGCTACACCTTC
CASSLDGPDRGWDYGYTF
>NA|TRBV3-1/TRBV3-2|NA|TRBJ1-2
TGTGCCAGCAGCCCCCCCGGGAGGGACGGTGGCTACACCTTC
CASSPPGRDGGYTF